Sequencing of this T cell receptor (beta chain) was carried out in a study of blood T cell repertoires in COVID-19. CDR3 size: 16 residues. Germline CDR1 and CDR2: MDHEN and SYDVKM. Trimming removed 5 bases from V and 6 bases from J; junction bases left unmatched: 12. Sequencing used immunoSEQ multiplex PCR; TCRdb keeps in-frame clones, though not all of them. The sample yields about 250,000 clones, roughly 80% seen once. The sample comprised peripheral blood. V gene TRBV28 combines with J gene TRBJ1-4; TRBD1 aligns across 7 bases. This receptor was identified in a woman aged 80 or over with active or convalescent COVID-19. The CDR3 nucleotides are TGTGCCAGCAGTCGATTCCAACAGGGGAGTTATGAAAAACTGTTTTTT. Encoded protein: CASSRFQQGSYEKLFF.